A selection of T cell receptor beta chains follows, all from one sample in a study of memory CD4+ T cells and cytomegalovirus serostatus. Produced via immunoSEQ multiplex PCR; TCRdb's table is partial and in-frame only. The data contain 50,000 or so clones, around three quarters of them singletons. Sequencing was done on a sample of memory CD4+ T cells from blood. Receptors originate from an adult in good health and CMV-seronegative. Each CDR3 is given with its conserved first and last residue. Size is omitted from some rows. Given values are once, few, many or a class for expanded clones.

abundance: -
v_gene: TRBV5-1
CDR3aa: CASSLGTAYGYTF

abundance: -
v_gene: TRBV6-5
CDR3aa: CASSVSILLGDTQYF

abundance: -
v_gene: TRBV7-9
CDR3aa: CASSLLTGGNNEQFF

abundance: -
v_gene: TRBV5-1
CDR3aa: CASSDPGQGHEKLFF

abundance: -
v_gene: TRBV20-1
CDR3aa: CSARRQVEAFF

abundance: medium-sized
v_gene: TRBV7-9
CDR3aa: CASSWDISDEQFF

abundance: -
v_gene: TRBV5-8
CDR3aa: CASSLGETEYNEQFF

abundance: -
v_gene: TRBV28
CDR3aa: CASSLRYGYTF

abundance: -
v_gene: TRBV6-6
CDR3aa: CASSPPTGDGEKLFF

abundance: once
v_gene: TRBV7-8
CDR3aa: CASSFGGGSLNQETQYF

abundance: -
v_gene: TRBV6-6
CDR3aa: CASIQGARGTEAFF

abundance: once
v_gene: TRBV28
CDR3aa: CASSLGGTGVTYGYTF

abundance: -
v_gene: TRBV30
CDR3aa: CASTGNYGYTF

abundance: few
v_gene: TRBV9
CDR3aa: CASSVYRDTDTQYF

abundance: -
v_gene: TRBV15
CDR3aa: CATSRGDRGNEKLFF

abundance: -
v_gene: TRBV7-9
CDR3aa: CASSLDPGYEQYF

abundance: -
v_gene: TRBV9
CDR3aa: CASSAGGLDTQYF

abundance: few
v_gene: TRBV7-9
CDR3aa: CASSSATGNTEAFF

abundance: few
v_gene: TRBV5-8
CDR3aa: CASTRRQSTGELFF

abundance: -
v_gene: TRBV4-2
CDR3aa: CASSQDSRADRNTIYF

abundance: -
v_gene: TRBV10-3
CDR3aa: CAISVGSGSQETQYF

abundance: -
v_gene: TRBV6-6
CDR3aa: CASRDSGNTIYF

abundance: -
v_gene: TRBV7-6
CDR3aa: CASSQQTNQPQHF

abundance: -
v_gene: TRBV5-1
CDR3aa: CASSSLTPTDTQYF

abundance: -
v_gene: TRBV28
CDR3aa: CASSSGSSGGFTEAFF

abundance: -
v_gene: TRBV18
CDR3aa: CASSPPGTGARSNTEAFF

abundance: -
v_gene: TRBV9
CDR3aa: CASSVGWRGHHENTEAFF

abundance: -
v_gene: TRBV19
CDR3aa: CASSGGAREKLFF

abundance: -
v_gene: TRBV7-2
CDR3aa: CASSPGQTYEQYF

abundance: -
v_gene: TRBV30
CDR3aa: CAWVSDQGNYGYTF

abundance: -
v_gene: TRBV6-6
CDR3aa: CAINRGGGGQPQHF

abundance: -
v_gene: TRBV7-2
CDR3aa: CASSLASGTGGEKLFF

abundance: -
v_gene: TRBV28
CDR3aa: CASSSGTSGWETQYF

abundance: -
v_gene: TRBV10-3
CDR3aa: CAISPGGGGEKLFF

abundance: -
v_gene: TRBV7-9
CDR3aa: CASSLAIGEYGYTF